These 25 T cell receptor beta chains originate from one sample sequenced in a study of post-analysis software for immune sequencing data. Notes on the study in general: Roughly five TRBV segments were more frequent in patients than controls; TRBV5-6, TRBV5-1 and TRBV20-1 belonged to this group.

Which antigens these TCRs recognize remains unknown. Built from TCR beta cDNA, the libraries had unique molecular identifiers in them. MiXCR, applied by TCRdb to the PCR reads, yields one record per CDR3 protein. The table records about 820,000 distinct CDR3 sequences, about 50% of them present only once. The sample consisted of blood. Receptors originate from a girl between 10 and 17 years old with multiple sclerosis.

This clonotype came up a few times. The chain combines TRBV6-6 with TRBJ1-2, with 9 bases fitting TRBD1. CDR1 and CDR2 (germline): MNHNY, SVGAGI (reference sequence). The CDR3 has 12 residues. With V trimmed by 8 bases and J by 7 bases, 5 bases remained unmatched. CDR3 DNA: TGTGCCAGCCGGACAGGGGAGCGTGGCTACACCTTC. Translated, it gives CASRTGERGYTF.

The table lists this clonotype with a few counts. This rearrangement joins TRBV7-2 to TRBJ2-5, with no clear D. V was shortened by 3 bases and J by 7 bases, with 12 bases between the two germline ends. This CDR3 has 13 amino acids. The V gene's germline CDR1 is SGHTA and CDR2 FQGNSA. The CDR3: CASSLDPTGTQYF. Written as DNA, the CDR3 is TGTGCCAGCAGCTTGGACCCAACGGGGACCCAGTACTTC. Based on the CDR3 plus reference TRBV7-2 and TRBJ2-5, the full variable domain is GAGVSQSPSNKVTEKGKDVELRCDPISGHTALYWYRQSLGQGLEFLIYFQGNSAPDKSGLPSDRFSAERTGGSVSTLTIQRTQQEDSAVYLCASSLDPTGTQYFGPGTRLLVL.

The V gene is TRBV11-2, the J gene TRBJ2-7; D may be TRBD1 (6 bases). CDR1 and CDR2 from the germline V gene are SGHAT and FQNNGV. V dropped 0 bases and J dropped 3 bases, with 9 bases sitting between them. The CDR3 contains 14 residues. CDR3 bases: TGTGCCAGCAGCTTAGAGGACAGCCACTACGAGCAGTACTTC. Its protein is CASSLEDSHYEQYF.

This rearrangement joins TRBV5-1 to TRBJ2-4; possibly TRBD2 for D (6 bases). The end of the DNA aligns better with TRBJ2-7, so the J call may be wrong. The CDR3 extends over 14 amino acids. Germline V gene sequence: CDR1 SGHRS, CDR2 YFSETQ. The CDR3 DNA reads TGCGCCAGCAGTCGCCGTTTACTAGCAAACGAGCAGTACTTC. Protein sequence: CASSRRLLANEQYF.

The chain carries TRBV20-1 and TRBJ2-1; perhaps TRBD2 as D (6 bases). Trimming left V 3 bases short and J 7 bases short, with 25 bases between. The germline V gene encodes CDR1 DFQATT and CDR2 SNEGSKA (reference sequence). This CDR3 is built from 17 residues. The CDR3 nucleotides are TGCAGTGCTAGGGCACTTGACCCTGGGGGGAGAACGAATGAGCAGTTCTTC. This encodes CSARALDPGGRTNEQFF.

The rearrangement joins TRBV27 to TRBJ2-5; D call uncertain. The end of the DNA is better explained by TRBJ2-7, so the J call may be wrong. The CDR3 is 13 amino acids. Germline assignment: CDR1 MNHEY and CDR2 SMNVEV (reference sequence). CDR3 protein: CASSSDGPSEQYF. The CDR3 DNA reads TGTGCCAGCAGTTCAGACGGTCCCTCCGAGCAGTACTTC.

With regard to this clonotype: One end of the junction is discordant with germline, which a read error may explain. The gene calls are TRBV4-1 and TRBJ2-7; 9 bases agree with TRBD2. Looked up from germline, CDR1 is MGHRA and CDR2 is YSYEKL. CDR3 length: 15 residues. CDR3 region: CASGQGLATGYEQYF. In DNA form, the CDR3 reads TGCGCCAGCGGCCAGGGACTAGCAACGGGATACGAGCAGTACTTC.

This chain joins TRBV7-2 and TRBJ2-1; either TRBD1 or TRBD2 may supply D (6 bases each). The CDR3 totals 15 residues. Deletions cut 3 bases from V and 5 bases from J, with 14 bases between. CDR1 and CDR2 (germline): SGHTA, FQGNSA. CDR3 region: CASSLSGGPDNEQFF. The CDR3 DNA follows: TGTGCCAGCAGCTTGTCCGGGGGCCCGGACAATGAGCAGTTCTTC.

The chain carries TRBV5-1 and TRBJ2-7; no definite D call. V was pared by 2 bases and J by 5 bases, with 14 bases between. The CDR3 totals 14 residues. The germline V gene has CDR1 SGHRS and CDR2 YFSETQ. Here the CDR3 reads CASSLELGRDEQYF. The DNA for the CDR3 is TGCGCCAGCAGCTTAGAATTAGGCCGCGACGAGCAGTACTTC.

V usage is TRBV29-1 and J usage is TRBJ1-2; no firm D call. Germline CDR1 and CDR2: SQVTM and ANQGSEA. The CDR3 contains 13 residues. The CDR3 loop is CSAWSRTNYGYTF. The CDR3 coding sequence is TGCAGTGCTTGGTCCAGGACTAACTATGGCTACACCTTC.

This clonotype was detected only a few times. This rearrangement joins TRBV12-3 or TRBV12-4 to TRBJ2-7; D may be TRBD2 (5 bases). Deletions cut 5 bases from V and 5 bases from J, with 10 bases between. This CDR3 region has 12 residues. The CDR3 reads CASSPGNHEQYF. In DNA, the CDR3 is TGTGCCAGCAGTCCGGGGAACCACGAGCAGTACTTC.

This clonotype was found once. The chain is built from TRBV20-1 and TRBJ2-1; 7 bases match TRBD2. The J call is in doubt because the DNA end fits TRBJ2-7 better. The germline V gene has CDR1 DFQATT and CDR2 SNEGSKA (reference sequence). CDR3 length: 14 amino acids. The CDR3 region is CSARSLAAPDEQYF. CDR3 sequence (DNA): TGCAGTGCTAGAAGTCTAGCGGCCCCCGATGAGCAGTACTTC.

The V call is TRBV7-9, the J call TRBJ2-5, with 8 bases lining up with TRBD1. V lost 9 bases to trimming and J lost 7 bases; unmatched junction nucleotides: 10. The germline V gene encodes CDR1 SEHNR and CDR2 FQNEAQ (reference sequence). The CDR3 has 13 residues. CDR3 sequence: CASSADRGWTQYF. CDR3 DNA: TGTGCCAGTAGCGCCGACAGGGGATGGACCCAGTACTTC. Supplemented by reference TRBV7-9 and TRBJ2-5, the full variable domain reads DTGVSQNPRHKITKRGQNVTFRCDPISEHNRLYWYRQTLGQGPEFLTYFQNEAQLEKSRLLSDRFSAERPKGSFSTLEIQRTEQGDSAMYLCASSADRGWTQYFGPGTRLLVL.

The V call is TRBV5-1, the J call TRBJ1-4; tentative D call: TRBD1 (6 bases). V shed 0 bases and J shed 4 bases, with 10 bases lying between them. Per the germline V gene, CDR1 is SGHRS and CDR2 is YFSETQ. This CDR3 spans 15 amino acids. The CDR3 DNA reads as TGCGCCAGCAGCTTGGGTCTACAGGGTAATGAAAAACTGTTTTTT. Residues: CASSLGLQGNEKLFF.

CDR3 loop: CASSPAGLAAHNEQYF. CDR3 in DNA: TGTGCCAGCAGTCCGGCCGGACTAGCGGCCCACAATGAGCAGTACTTC. The V call is TRBV12-3 or TRBV12-4, the J call TRBJ2-7, with TRBD2 matching over 10 bases. This CDR3 region has 16 residues. V dropped 5 bases and J dropped 7; count of bases not matched to a gene: 14.

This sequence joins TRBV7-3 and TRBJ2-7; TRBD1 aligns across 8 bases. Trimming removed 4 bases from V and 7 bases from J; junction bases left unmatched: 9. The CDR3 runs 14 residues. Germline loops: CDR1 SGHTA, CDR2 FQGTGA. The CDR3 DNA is TGTGCCAGCAGCTCCTTATCAGGGGGCGGGGAGCAGTACTTC. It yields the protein CASSSLSGGGEQYF.

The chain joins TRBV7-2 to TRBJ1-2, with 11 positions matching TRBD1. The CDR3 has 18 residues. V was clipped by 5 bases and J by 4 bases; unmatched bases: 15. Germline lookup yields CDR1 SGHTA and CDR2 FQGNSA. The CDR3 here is CASSRTIETGTGGYGYTF. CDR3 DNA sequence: TGTGCCAGCAGCCGGACCATCGAGACCGGGACAGGGGGCTATGGCTACACCTTC. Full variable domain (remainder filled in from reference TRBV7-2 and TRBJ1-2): GAGVSQSPSNKVTEKGKDVELRCDPISGHTALYWYRQSLGQGLEFLIYFQGNSAPDKSGLPSDRFSAERTGGSVSTLTIQRTQQEDSAVYLCASSRTIETGTGGYGYTFGSGTRLTVV.

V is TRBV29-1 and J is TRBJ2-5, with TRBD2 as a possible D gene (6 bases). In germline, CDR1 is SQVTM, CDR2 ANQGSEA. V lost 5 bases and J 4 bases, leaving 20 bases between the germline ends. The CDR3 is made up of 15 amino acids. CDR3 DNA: TGCAGCGTTTTTATTAGGAGGGGATCAAGAGAGACCCAGTACTTC. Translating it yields CSVFIRRGSRETQYF.

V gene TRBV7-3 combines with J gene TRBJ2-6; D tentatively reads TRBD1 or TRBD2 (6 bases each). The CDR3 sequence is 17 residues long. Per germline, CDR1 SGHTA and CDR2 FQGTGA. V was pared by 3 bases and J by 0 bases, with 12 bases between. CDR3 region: CASSFGGPGSGANVLTF. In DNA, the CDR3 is TGTGCCAGCAGCTTTGGGGGGCCCGGCTCTGGGGCCAACGTCCTGACTTTC.

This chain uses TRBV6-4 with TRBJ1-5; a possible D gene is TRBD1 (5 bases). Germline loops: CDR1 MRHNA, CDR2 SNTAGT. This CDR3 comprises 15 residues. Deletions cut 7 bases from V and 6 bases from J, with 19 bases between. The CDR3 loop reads CASIRSKRGSQPQHF. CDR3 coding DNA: TGTGCCAGCATTCGCAGCAAAAGGGGTAGTCAGCCCCAGCATTTT.

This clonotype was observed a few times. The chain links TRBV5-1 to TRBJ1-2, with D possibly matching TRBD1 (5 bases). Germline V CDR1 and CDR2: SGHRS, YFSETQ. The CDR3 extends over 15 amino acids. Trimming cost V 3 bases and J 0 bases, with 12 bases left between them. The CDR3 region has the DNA TGCGCCAGCAGCTCGTTCGGACAACCTAACTATGGCTACACCTTC. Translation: CASSSFGQPNYGYTF.

The CDR3 spells CASSHLGGYGSYEQYF. The CDR3 DNA reads TGTGCCAGCAGCCACTTAGGGGGCTATGGGTCCTACGAGCAGTACTTC. The V and J genes are TRBV7-2 and TRBJ2-7; 7 bases are a match to TRBD1. J was trimmed by 1 base and V by 5 bases; bases with no gene match: 11. This CDR3 has 16 amino acids. The germline V gene encodes CDR1 SGHTA and CDR2 FQGNSA.

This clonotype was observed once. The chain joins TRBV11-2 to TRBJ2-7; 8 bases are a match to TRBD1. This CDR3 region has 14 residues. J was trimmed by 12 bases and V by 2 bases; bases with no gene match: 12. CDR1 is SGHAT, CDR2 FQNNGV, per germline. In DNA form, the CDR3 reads TGTGCCAGCAGCTTACGGGGACAGGAACTAATTGGGTACTTC. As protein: CASSLRGQELIGYF.

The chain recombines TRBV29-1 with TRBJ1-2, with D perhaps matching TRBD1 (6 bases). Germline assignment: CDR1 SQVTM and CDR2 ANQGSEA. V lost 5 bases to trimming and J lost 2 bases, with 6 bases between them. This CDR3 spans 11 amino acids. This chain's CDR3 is CSVTGNYGYTF. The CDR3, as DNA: TGCAGCGTTACAGGGAACTATGGCTACACCTTC.

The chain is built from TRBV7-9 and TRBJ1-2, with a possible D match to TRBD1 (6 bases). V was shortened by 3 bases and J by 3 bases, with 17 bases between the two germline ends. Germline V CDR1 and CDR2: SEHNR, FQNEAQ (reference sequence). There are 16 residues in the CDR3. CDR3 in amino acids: CASSFSYGGADYGYTF. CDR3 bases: TGTGCCAGCAGCTTTTCTTACGGGGGCGCTGACTATGGCTACACCTTC.